Following are 16 T cell receptor beta chains from one sample sequenced in a study of T cells in Graves' hyperthyroidism and ophthalmopathy. What was amplified from RNA transcripts were TCR beta CDR3 regions. HTBI primers were used for first-round RT-PCR of the TCR CDR3. TCRdb re-called the multiplex PCR reads with MiXCR, one entry per CDR3 protein. Of hundreds of thousands of distinct CDR3 sequences listed, around 39% were seen once; the top ten hold about 9%. The sequencing sample was made of blood. The receptor set was obtained from a man between 18 and 29 years old with Graves' hyperthyroidism.

On this clonotype: Just one base apart from a much larger clone, this may be a read error. The gene calls are TRBV10-3 and TRBJ2-5; 9 bases line up with TRBD2. Per the germline V gene, CDR1 is ENHRY and CDR2 is SYGVKD. There are 17 residues in the CDR3. After removal of 3 bases from V and 4 bases from J, the junction contained 12 bases not matched to a gene. This chain's CDR3 is CAISDGAGGSLGETQYF. For the CDR3, the DNA is TGTGCCATCAGTGATGGGGCGGGAGGGTCGCTTGGAGAGACCCAGTACTTC.

This clonotype was recorded at least ten times. This rearrangement joins TRBV11-2 to TRBJ1-6, with TRBD1 as a possible D gene (5 bases). The CDR3 totals 13 residues. The germline CDR1 and CDR2 sequences are SGHAT and FQNNGV. V lost 6 bases to trimming and J lost 10 bases, with 13 bases between them. The CDR3 nucleotides are TGTGCCAGCAGGCGGGACGGGGGATCACCCCTCCACTTT. Translation gives CASRRDGGSPLHF. Variable domain in full (rest from reference TRBV11-2 and TRBJ1-6): EAGVAQSPRYKIIEKRQSVAFWCNPISGHATLYWYQQILGQGPKLLIQFQNNGVVDDSQLPKDRFSAERLKGVDSTLKIQPAKLEDSAVYLCASRRDGGSPLHFGNGTRLTVT.

The V call is TRBV6-1, the J call TRBJ1-1; TRBD1 matches 7 bases. Germline trimming cut 8 bases from V and 6 bases from J; bases unmatched to any gene: 6. CDR3 length equals 12 residues. Germline loops: CDR1 MNHNS, CDR2 SASEGT. CDR3 nucleotides: TGTGCCAGCTCACAGGGGCCTCCTGAAGCTTTCTTT. It encodes CASSQGPPEAFF.

V usage is TRBV28 and J usage is TRBJ2-7; D is uncertain. Per the germline V gene, CDR1 is MDHEN and CDR2 is SYDVKM. The CDR3 has 15 residues. The V gene lost 7 bases and the J gene lost 7 bases, with 23 bases spanning the gap. The DNA of the CDR3 is TGTGCCAGCAAAGTAGGGTGGCCCGACCTGGGGGAGCAGTACTTC. It codes for CASKVGWPDLGEQYF.

The chain recombines TRBV2 with TRBJ1-1; no clear D. The V gene lost 6 bases and the J gene lost 5 bases, with 16 bases spanning the gap. Germline V gene sequence: CDR1 SNHLY, CDR2 FYNNEI. This CDR3 has 14 residues. The CDR3 DNA is TGTGCCAGCAGATTTGAGGGCACCAGAACTGAAGCTTTCTTT. It specifies CASRFEGTRTEAFF.

This clonotype was observed a single time. At one of its ends the junction is not consistent with the germline gene, which may arise from a read error. The CDR3 sequence: CASSQGGAGPYYGYTF. DNA for the CDR3: TGCGCCAGCAGCCAAGGGGGGGCAGGTCCCTACTATGGCTACACCTTC. This chain connects TRBV7-3 to TRBJ1-2; a weak D match, TRBD1 (6 bases). This CDR3 comprises 16 residues. Germline CDR1 SGHTA, CDR2 FQGTGA. Drawing the rest from reference TRBV7-3 and TRBJ1-2, the complete variable domain is GAGVSQTPSNKVTEKGKYVELRCDPISGHTALYWYRQSLGQGPEFLIYFQGTGAADDSGLPNDRFFAVRPEGSVSTLKIQRTERGDSAVYLCASSQGGAGPYYGYTFGSGTRLTVV.

This clonotype occurred once. This chain links TRBV7-9 with TRBJ2-7; 12 bases are a match to TRBD1. Germline CDR1 and CDR2: SEHNR and FQNEAQ (reference sequence). V was pared by 1 base and J by 2 bases, with 9 bases of the junction left unmatched. This CDR3 has 18 residues. The DNA of the CDR3 is TGTGCCAGCAGCTTAGGAGTGGGGGGACAGGGGGCCCCCTACGAGCAGTACTTC. It translates to CASSLGVGGQGAPYEQYF.

CDR3 in DNA: TGTGCCAGCAGCGCTGGGACAGGGGAGTGGTACGAGCAGTACTTC. Translation gives CASSAGTGEWYEQYF. The rearrangement joins TRBV9 to TRBJ2-7; TRBD1 aligns across 10 bases. V shed 3 bases, J shed 4 bases, and the junction held 7 bases outside the gene matches. CDR1 is SGDLS and CDR2 is YYNGEE in the germline V gene. This CDR3 region has 15 residues.

This clonotype is a singleton in its sample. The chain combines TRBV11-3 with TRBJ1-3; D unclear. Germline CDR1 SGHNT, CDR2 YENEEA. V gave up 7 bases and J gave up 6 bases, with 16 bases separating them. The CDR3 extends over 14 amino acids. In nucleotides, the CDR3 is TGTGCCAGCACCGCTATGAACGGAGAAAACACCATATATTTT. It translates to CASTAMNGENTIYF.

This chain links TRBV15 with TRBJ1-2; D gene unclear. V was clipped by 0 bases and J by 8 bases, with 10 bases between them. Germline CDR1 is LNHNV and CDR2 is YYDKDF (reference sequence). The CDR3 spans 13 residues. The CDR3 here is CATSREWATGYTF. The CDR3, as DNA: TGTGCCACCAGCAGAGAGTGGGCGACCGGCTACACCTTC. The full variable domain, its missing parts supplied by reference TRBV15 and TRBJ1-2, is DAMVIQNPRYQVTQFGKPVTLSCSQTLNHNVMYWYQQKSSQAPKLLFHYYDKDFNNEADTPDNFQSRRPNTSFCFLDIRSPGLGDTAMYLCATSREWATGYTFGSGTRLTVV.

The rearrangement links TRBV12-3 or TRBV12-4 to TRBJ1-6, with D tentatively TRBD1 (6 bases). Trimming stripped 6 bases from V and 7 bases from J, with 19 bases between. This CDR3 has 16 amino acids. For the CDR3, the DNA is TGTGCCAGCAGAAGGGGGGCATATGAATTGAATTCACCCCTCCACTTT. It codes for CASRRGAYELNSPLHF.

This clonotype has more than one count but fewer than ten. The chain links TRBV6-1 to TRBJ1-2, with a tentative D call TRBD1 (5 bases). Trimming removed 6 bases from V and 8 bases from J, with 19 bases in between. Germline V gene sequence: CDR1 MNHNS, CDR2 SASEGT. The CDR3 extends over 14 amino acids. The CDR3 protein is CASSTHQGPRGYTF. CDR3 nucleotide sequence: TGTGCCAGCAGCACGCACCAGGGCCCCAGGGGCTACACCTTC.

This clonotype was recorded at least ten times. This sequence joins TRBV6-2 or TRBV6-3 and TRBJ2-7; the D is unclear. Trimming took 0 bases from V and 3 from J, leaving 6 bases between them. The CDR3 length is 13 residues. Per the germline V gene, CDR1 is MNHEY and CDR2 is SVGEGT. The CDR3 is CASSYSAGYEQYF. CDR3 in DNA: TGTGCCAGCAGTTACTCGGCCGGCTACGAGCAGTACTTC.

This clonotype was found many times. The chain links TRBV20-1 to TRBJ2-6; no firm D call. This CDR3 is built from 15 residues. Trimming pared 2 bases from V and 0 bases from J, leaving 8 bases between. In germline, CDR1 is DFQATT, CDR2 SNEGSKA (reference sequence). The CDR3 DNA follows: TGCAGTGCTAGACAGAGGAGCTCTGGGGCCAACGTCCTGACTTTC. Protein sequence: CSARQRSSGANVLTF.

V gene TRBV19 combines with J gene TRBJ1-5, with unresolved D. The CDR3 contains 16 residues. The V and J ends lost 3 bases and 4 bases respectively, with 16 bases between them. From germline, CDR1 is LNHDA and CDR2 SQIVND (reference sequence). The CDR3 coding sequence is TGTGCCAGTAGTATGTATACACGGGGTGCGAATCAGCCCCAGCATTTT. Translating gives CASSMYTRGANQPQHF.

The chain links TRBV9 to TRBJ2-7; D possibly matches TRBD1 or TRBD2 (5 bases each). V lost 4 bases to trimming and J lost 6 bases, with 17 bases between them. The CDR3 extends over 14 amino acids. CDR1 and CDR2 from the germline V gene are SGDLS and YYNGEE. CDR3 region: CASSHAGTEGEQYF. DNA of the CDR3: TGTGCCAGCAGCCACGCCGGGACGGAAGGCGAGCAGTACTTC.